This entry is about one TCR beta chain. The data originate from a study of CD8 T cells in Susac syndrome. Germline CDR1 LGHNA, CDR2 YSLEER. Between the trimmed V and J ends, which lost 1 base and 4 bases, there was a span of 16 bases. This CDR3 has 16 amino acids. With random hexamers, reverse transcription was performed on roughly 0.5 to 1 ug of RNA. MiXCR was run by TCRdb on the immunoSEQ multiplex PCR reads, yielding one entry per CDR3 protein. The sample includes about 200,000 distinct CDR3 sequences, 80% to 95% of them seen just once. Specimen: CD8+ T cells from PBMCs. The source is a human donor with multiple sclerosis. V is TRBV4-3 and J is TRBJ1-1; D unresolved. The CDR3 protein is CASSQGVVAASTEAFF. Here the CDR3 DNA reads TGCGCCAGCAGCCAAGGGGTGGTGGCGGCGAGCACTGAAGCTTTCTTT.